This T cell receptor (beta chain) was obtained from a study of identifying expanded T cells in peripheral blood. During the collection period, no donor immune events like infections were recorded. Study-level points and caveats: Across healthy donors, higher total template counts meant significantly greater approximately two-week count variance.

The CDR3 spans 13 residues. Trimming pared 2 bases from V and 6 bases from J, leaving 12 bases between. Germline V CDR1 and CDR2: SGHNT, YYREEE (reference sequence). Assay used: immunoSEQ multiplex PCR; TCRdb lists only in-frame clones, some missing. This table has about 52,000 clones, approximately 80% appearing once. Notes on this clone: Its specificity is unknown.

The rearrangement uses TRBV5-4 and TRBJ2-7, with a possible D match to TRBD2 (6 bases). Input material: blood. The sequence was collected from a person aged 18-69 years in good health. The CDR3 loop reads CASSFGTAFEQYF. For the CDR3, the DNA is TGTGCCAGCAGCTTCGGGACTGCATTCGAGCAGTACTTC. The full variable domain, completed using reference TRBV5-4 and TRBJ2-7, is ETGVTQSPTHLIKTRGQQVTLRCSSQSGHNTVSWYQQALGQGPQFIFQYYREEENGRGNFPPRFSGLQFPNYSSELNVNALELDDSALYLCASSFGTAFEQYFGPGTRLTVT.